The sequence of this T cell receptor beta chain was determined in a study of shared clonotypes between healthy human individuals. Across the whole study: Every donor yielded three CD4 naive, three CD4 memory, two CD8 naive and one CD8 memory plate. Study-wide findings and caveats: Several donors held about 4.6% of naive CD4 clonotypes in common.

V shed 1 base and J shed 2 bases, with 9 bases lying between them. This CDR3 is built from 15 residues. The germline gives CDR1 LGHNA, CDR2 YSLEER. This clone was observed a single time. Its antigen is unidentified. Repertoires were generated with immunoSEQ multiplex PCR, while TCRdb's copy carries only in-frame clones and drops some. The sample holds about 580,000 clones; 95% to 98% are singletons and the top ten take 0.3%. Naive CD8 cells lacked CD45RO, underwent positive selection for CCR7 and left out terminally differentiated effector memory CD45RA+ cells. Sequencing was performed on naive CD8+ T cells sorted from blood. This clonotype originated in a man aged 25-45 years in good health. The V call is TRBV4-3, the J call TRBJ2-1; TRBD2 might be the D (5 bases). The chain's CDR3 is CASSQGRGTYNEQFF. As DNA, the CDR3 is TGCGCCAGCAGCCAAGGGCGAGGGACCTACAATGAGCAGTTCTTC.